This TCR beta chain was sequenced in a study of blood T cell repertoires in COVID-19. Across the whole study: Samples came from the United States, Italy and Spain, spanning acute and convalescent COVID-19.

Those enrolled, adults aged 18 to 89 years, came from some 23 US areas. Participant-given clinical history determined each cohort assignment. As originally analysed: Quantification of nucleated cells was approximated via reference gene primer amplification. Only in-frame clones appear in the TCRdb table, and some are missing; sequencing was by immunoSEQ multiplex PCR. D and trimming come from the DNA, and the V and J calls and clone size come from that table. The repertoire has approximately 260,000 clones, 85% of them found once; the top ten carry about 7%. The CDR3 covers 15 residues. V was clipped by 0 bases and J by 2 bases, with 9 bases between them. CDR1 is SGDLS, CDR2 YYNGEE, per germline. The table lists this clone with a few counts.

The sample consisted of PBMCs or T cells enriched from blood (not recorded which). The sequence derives from a woman between 50 and 59 years old who had been exposed to COVID-19. J is TRBJ2-1 and V is TRBV9; tentative D call: TRBD2 (6 bases). CDR3 coding DNA: TGTGCCAGCAGCGTAGCTAGCGACCCCTACAATGAGCAGTTCTTC. This gives the protein CASSVASDPYNEQFF.